This T cell receptor beta chain was recovered during a study of shared clonotypes between healthy human individuals. Adult donors, all healthy and HIV-negative, had no recent acute infections or vaccinations. Here immunoSEQ multiplex PCR was the method, and the copy in TCRdb shows in-frame clones only, minus some. The sample records some 500,000 clones, around 96% being singletons. The CDR3 has 15 amino acids. Germline V gene lookup returns CDR1 SGDLS and CDR2 YYNGEE. Trimming took off 4 bases at V and 8 bases at J, with 19 bases between the two ends. Concerning this clone: Its target is not known.

General study points: Relative to clonotypes present in all four donors, those not shared had lower generation probabilities.

The clonotype originates from a woman between 25 and 40 years old in good health. The source material was naive CD4+ T cells sorted from blood. Sample subset: CD45RA+ positively selected. The chain employs TRBV9 and TRBJ2-1; possible D gene TRBD1, 6 bases. The CDR3, as DNA: TGTGCCAGCAGCCCCCCGAGGGGGATTAACGATGAGCAGTTCTTC. This translates into CASSPPRGINDEQFF.